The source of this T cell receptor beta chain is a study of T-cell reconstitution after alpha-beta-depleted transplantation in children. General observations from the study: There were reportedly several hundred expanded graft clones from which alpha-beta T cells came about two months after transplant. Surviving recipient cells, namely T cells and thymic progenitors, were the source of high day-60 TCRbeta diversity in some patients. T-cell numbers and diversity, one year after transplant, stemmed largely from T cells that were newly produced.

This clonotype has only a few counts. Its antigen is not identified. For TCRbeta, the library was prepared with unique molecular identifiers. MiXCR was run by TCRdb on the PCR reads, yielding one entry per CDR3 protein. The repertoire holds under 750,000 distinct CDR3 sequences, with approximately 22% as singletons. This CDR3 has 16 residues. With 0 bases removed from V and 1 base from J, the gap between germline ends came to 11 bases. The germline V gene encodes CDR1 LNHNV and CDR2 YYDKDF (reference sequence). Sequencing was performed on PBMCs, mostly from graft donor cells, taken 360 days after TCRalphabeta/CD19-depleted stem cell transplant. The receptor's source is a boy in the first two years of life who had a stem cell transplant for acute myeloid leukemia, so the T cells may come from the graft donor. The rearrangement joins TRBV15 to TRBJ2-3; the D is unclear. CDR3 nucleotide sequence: TGTGCCACCAGCAGAGATCTGTTCTGGGGCACAGATACGCAGTATTTT. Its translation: CATSRDLFWGTDTQYF. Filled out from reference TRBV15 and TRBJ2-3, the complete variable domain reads DAMVIQNPRYQVTQFGKPVTLSCSQTLNHNVMYWYQQKSSQAPKLLFHYYDKDFNNEADTPDNFQSRRPNTSFCFLDIRSPGLGDTAMYLCATSRDLFWGTDTQYFGPGTRLTVL.